This T cell receptor beta chain was obtained from a study of beta chain features in type 1 diabetes. This CDR3 is built from 13 residues. With 4 bases removed from V and 6 bases from J, the gap between germline ends came to 10 bases. CDR1 is LGHNT and CDR2 is FRNRAP in the germline V gene. Since all of the isolated RNA was reverse transcribed, expressed TCRB transcripts were what got sequenced. Measured with immunoSEQ multiplex PCR; TCRdb has only the in-frame clones, and not every one. Of 150,000 to 200,000 clones in the sample, more than 60% were seen once. Study conclusions and caveats: A closer apparent resemblance between naive, central memory and Treg TCRB repertoires was seen in patients than in healthy donors. Among patients with Type 1 diabetes, TCRB CDR3s were moderately but significantly shorter in every one of the four CD4+ subsets.

Concerning this clone itself: The antigen is unknown.

The chain joins TRBV12-5 to TRBJ2-1; D perhaps matches TRBD1 (6 bases). The TCR comes from a man younger than 45 with type 1 diabetes. Material: naive CD4+ T cells from blood. CDR3 sequence: CASGSRDTNEQFF. The CDR3 DNA sequence: TGTGCTAGTGGTTCCCGGGACACCAATGAGCAGTTCTTC.